A selection of T cell receptor beta chains follows, all from one sample in a study of CD8 T cells in Susac syndrome. MiXCR, applied by TCRdb to the immunoSEQ multiplex PCR reads, yields one record per CDR3 protein. The sample holds roughly 190,000 distinct CDR3 sequences; under 95% are singletons and the top ten take 0.1%. The sequenced material came from CD4+ T cells from PBMCs. All receptors derive from a human donor in good health. Both conserved end residues are part of each CDR3. Fields, in order: clone size, D gene, V gene, J gene, CDR3 protein, CDR3 DNA. The D gene is left open where the match is weak. Rows give clone size only sometimes, using once, few, many, or a class for an expanded clone.

>NA|NA|TRBV27|TRBJ2-1
CASSLLGKGYNEQFF
TGTGCCAGCAGTTTACTAGGGAAAGGCTACAATGAGCAGTTCTTC
>NA|NA|TRBV30|TRBJ1-5
CAWTSKGGGNQPQHF
TGTGCCTGGACCTCAAAAGGGGGAGGTAATCAGCCCCAGCATTTT
>NA|NA|TRBV19|TRBJ1-2
CASSIALLAGPTEGYTF
TGTGCCAGTAGTATAGCACTTCTGGCAGGCCCTACGGAGGGCTACACCTTC
>NA|TRBD2|TRBV7-2|TRBJ2-7
CASRRTSGGPYEQYF
TGTGCCAGCAGGCGGACTAGCGGGGGACCCTACGAGCAGTACTTC
>NA|TRBD1|TRBV5-1|TRBJ2-4
CASSLDGDRINIQYF
TGCGCCAGCAGCTTGGACGGGGACAGGATAAACATTCAGTACTTC
>NA|TRBD1|TRBV29-1|TRBJ1-2
CSVGQGAGYGYTF
TGCAGCGTTGGGCAGGGGGCAGGCTATGGCTACACCTTC
>NA|TRBD2|TRBV6-2/TRBV6-3|TRBJ2-1
CASSFGTSGGSYNEQFF
TGTGCCAGCAGCTTTGGGACTAGCGGGGGGTCCTACAATGAGCAGTTCTTC
>NA|NA|TRBV3-1|TRBJ1-5
CASSQDMQGYQPQHF
TGTGCCAGCAGCCAAGATATGCAGGGTTATCAGCCCCAGCATTTT
>NA|NA|TRBV28|TRBJ2-7
CASSLTTPWYEQYF
TGTGCCAGCAGTTTAACTACCCCGTGGTACGAGCAGTACTTC
>NA|NA|TRBV12-3/TRBV12-4|TRBJ2-7
CASSYGYEQYF
TGTGCCAGCAGTTACGGCTACGAGCAGTACTTC
>NA|NA|TRBV3-1|TRBJ1-1
CASSQDNLNTEAFF
TGTGCCAGCAGCCAAGATAATCTGAACACTGAAGCTTTCTTT
>NA|NA|TRBV7-2|TRBJ1-6
CASRLGSSYNSPLHF
TGTGCCAGCAGGCTAGGGAGCTCCTATAATTCACCCCTCCACTTT
>NA|NA|TRBV5-4|TRBJ2-1
CASSLVGRATEQFF
TGTGCCAGCAGCTTGGTCGGCAGGGCGACTGAGCAGTTCTTC
>few|NA|TRBV2|TRBJ1-1
CASVREMNTEAFF
TGTGCCAGCGTCAGGGAGATGAACACTGAAGCTTTCTTT
>NA|NA|TRBV9|TRBJ2-6
CASSTEGFGANVLTF
TGTGCCAGCAGCACAGAGGGGTTTGGGGCCAACGTCCTGACTTTC
>NA|NA|TRBV15|TRBJ2-1
CATSRLRAKGRNEQFF
TGTGCCACCAGCAGACTCCGGGCTAAAGGACGGAATGAGCAGTTCTTC
>once|NA|TRBV7-2|TRBJ1-1
CASSPPGYRNTEAFF
TGTGCCAGCAGCCCACCAGGGTACAGGAACACTGAAGCTTTCTTT
>NA|NA|TRBV28|TRBJ1-6
CASSPPGVNSPLHF
TGTGCCAGCAGTCCCCCGGGGGTTAATTCACCCCTCCACTTT
>NA|TRBD2|TRBV7-2|TRBJ2-1
CASRRGLAGAFNEQFF
TGTGCCAGCAGACGGGGACTAGCGGGGGCCTTCAATGAGCAGTTCTTC
>NA|NA|TRBV3-1|TRBJ1-1
CASSQDKVLRNTEAFF
TGTGCCAGCAGCCAAGACAAGGTTCTAAGGAACACTGAAGCTTTCTTT
>NA|NA|TRBV7-9|TRBJ2-1
CASRWGKPDNEQFF
TGTGCCAGCAGGTGGGGGAAACCGGACAATGAGCAGTTCTTC
>NA|TRBD2|TRBV5-1|TRBJ2-5
CASSPGGGAETQYF
TGCGCCAGCAGCCCTGGCGGGGGGGCTGAGACCCAGTACTTC
>NA|NA|TRBV14|TRBJ1-5
CASSQAYSNQPQHF
TGTGCCAGCAGCCAAGCCTATAGCAATCAGCCCCAGCATTTT
>NA|NA|TRBV29-1|TRBJ1-1
CSVHLLLGYTEAFF
TGCAGCGTTCATTTGCTGTTAGGGTACACTGAAGCTTTCTTT
>NA|NA|TRBV3-1|TRBJ2-7
CASSSRGEQYF
TGTGCCAGCAGCTCCCGGGGGGAGCAGTACTTC
>NA|TRBD2|TRBV6-2/TRBV6-3|TRBJ2-5
CASSPAGEETQYF
TGTGCCAGCAGTCCAGCGGGGGAAGAGACCCAGTACTTC
>NA|NA|TRBV6-2/TRBV6-3|TRBJ2-1
CASSYRRTYNEQFF
TGTGCCAGCAGTTACAGGAGAACCTACAATGAGCAGTTCTTC
>NA|NA|TRBV6-2/TRBV6-3|TRBJ2-3
CASTGQNTQYF
TGTGCCAGCACAGGACAGAATACGCAGTATTTT
>NA|NA|TRBV30|TRBJ1-1
CAWSVYTNTEAFF
TGTGCCTGGAGTGTCTACACGAACACTGAAGCTTTCTTT
>NA|NA|TRBV7-2|TRBJ2-2
CASSPASTGELFF
TGTGCCAGCAGCCCGGCGAGCACCGGGGAGCTGTTTTTT
>NA|TRBD2|TRBV7-9|TRBJ2-1
CASSLVPGGANEQFF
TGTGCCAGCAGCTTAGTCCCCGGGGGGGCAAATGAGCAGTTCTTC
>NA|TRBD1|TRBV5-1|TRBJ2-7
CASSLDRAYEQYF
TGCGCCAGCAGCCTTGACAGGGCCTACGAGCAGTACTTC
>NA|NA|TRBV29-1|TRBJ2-5
CSVESQWGTQYF
TGCAGCGTTGAGAGCCAATGGGGGACCCAGTACTTC
>NA|NA|TRBV3-1|TRBJ1-1
CASSLLTGGAFF
TGTGCCAGCAGCCTTTTGACCGGGGGAGCTTTCTTT
>few|NA|TRBV12-3/TRBV12-4|TRBJ2-7
CASRTTGIYEQYF
TGTGCCAGCAGGACCACAGGGATCTACGAGCAGTACTTC
>NA|NA|TRBV20-1|TRBJ1-5
CSARGAAGYQPQHF
TGCAGTGCTAGAGGGGCGGCAGGTTATCAGCCCCAGCATTTT
>NA|NA|TRBV5-4|TRBJ2-2
CASSQGSPAGGELFF
TGTGCCAGCTCCCAAGGCTCTCCGGCGGGCGGGGAGCTGTTTTTT
>NA|NA|TRBV6-1|TRBJ2-7
CASTTTAVSHEQYF
TGTGCCAGCACCACCACCGCGGTGAGCCACGAGCAGTACTTC
>NA|NA|TRBV7-9|TRBJ1-6
CASKRSGQGSPLHF
TGTGCCAGTAAACGGTCTGGGCAGGGATCACCCCTCCACTTT
>NA|NA|TRBV18|TRBJ1-1
CASSLKQGDTEAFF
TGTGCCAGCTCTCTCAAACAAGGGGACACTGAAGCTTTCTTT
>once|TRBD1|TRBV5-6|TRBJ2-3
CASSSNVLQGADTQYF
TGTGCCAGCAGCTCCAACGTACTTCAGGGGGCGGATACGCAGTATTTT
>NA|TRBD1|TRBV6-2/TRBV6-3|TRBJ2-3
CASSQGAPIDTQYF
TGTGCCAGCAGTCAGGGGGCTCCGATAGATACGCAGTATTTT